The clone carrying this T cell receptor (beta chain) has a handful of counts. Its antigen is undetermined. This sample was taken from a study of vaccination and CD4 T cells after COVID-19. Noted treatment: approximately nine-day PBMC culture with coronavirus spike peptide pools or control peptides (ViraFEST assay). An unexposed donor provided the CD4+ T cells, which were collected before the COVID-19 pandemic (2011-2018). CDR3 length: 12 residues. With 10 bases removed from V and 3 bases from J, the gap between germline ends came to 12 bases. Per the germline V gene, CDR1 is MDHEN and CDR2 is SYDVKM. Scientists ran DNA taken from cultured CD4+ T cells through the Oncomine TCR Beta short-read assay for sequencing. CD4+ T cells were cultured, and genomic DNA was extracted from them. Each CDR3 protein is one row after TCRdb ran MiXCR on the PCR reads. The profile shows roughly 7,300 distinct CDR3 sequences, around 33% of them singletons.

The chain links TRBV28 to TRBJ1-1; the D gene is possibly TRBD1 (6 bases). This TCR derives from a human donor in good health. Sequenced: CD4+ T cells from blood, cultured in vitro. The CDR3 is CAIAGGHTEAFF. As DNA, the CDR3 is TGTGCCATTGCCGGGGGGCACACTGAAGCTTTCTTT.